The 32 T cell receptor beta chains listed next were all sequenced from one sample in a study of blood T cell repertoires in COVID-19. Data came from immunoSEQ multiplex PCR; TCRdb stores just in-frame clones and leaves some out. This table has about 80,000 clones, 80% to 90% appearing once. Sequenced input: peripheral blood. The receptors shown here come from a woman older than 75 with acute or convalescent COVID-19.

This clone was counted at least ten times. CDR3 DNA sequence: TGTGCCAGCAGCTTCTCAACACCGGGCTACGAGCAGTACTTC. Translated, it gives CASSFSTPGYEQYF. The chain has TRBV5-5 and TRBJ2-7, with D unclear. CDR3 length equals 14 residues. V lost 2 bases, J lost 3 bases, and 12 bases lay in between. Germline assignment: CDR1 SGHKS and CDR2 YYEKEE (reference sequence).

The V call is TRBV25-1, the J call TRBJ2-5, with D perhaps TRBD2 (6 bases). V was trimmed by 2 bases and J by 5 bases, leaving 18 bases between them. CDR1 MGHDK and CDR2 SYGVNS come from the germline V gene. The CDR3 is made up of 16 amino acids. Written as DNA, the CDR3 is TGTGCCAGCAGTGAAACGGCGAAGGGACTGAGGGAGACCCAGTACTTC. This gives the protein CASSETAKGLRETQYF.

The chain links TRBV4-1 to TRBJ2-3, with D perhaps TRBD2 (7 bases). Trimming cost V 1 base and J 5 bases, with 16 bases left between them. The CDR3 covers 16 residues. The germline V gene encodes CDR1 MGHRA and CDR2 YSYEKL. CDR3 region: CASSQAPGGRRDTQYF. The CDR3 nucleotides read TGCGCCAGCAGCCAAGCCCCGGGGGGCCGGAGAGATACGCAGTATTTT.

The chain joins TRBV19 to TRBJ2-7; 8 bases match TRBD2. Germline loops: CDR1 LNHDA, CDR2 SQIVND (reference sequence). Trimming cost V 6 bases and J 6 bases; bases outside gene matches: 1. CDR3 length: 11 amino acids. Here the CDR3 DNA reads TGTGCCAGTAGACGGGGGGGCGAGCAGTACTTC. Its translation is CASRRGGEQYF.

The V gene is TRBV27, the J gene TRBJ1-6; a possible D gene is TRBD1 (5 bases). This CDR3 region has 15 residues. Per the germline V gene, CDR1 is MNHEY and CDR2 is SMNVEV (reference sequence). The V and J ends lost 0 bases and 7 bases respectively, with 10 bases between them. For the CDR3, the DNA is TGTGCCAGCAGTTTATCCCGGCAGGGCAATTCACCCCTCCACTTT. Its translation: CASSLSRQGNSPLHF.

The chain has TRBV25-1 and TRBJ2-1; D is uncertain. CDR1 and CDR2 (germline): MGHDK, SYGVNS. The CDR3 spans 14 residues. V was clipped by 4 bases and J by 3 bases, with 10 bases between them. The CDR3 loop reads CASSGSRDYNEQFF. For the CDR3, the DNA is TGTGCCAGCAGTGGTAGTCGAGACTACAATGAGCAGTTCTTC.

The chain carries TRBV6-1 and TRBJ2-1, with TRBD2 identical over 12 bases. This CDR3 has 19 residues. CDR1 and CDR2 from the germline V gene are MNHNS and SASEGT. With 1 base clipped from V and 4 bases from J, the junction kept 11 bases outside the gene matches. The DNA of the CDR3 is TGTGCCAGCAGTGAAGTGGCTAGCGGGGGGGCCGTTGTTTACAATGAGCAGTTCTTC. Its translation: CASSEVASGGAVVYNEQFF.

This clone appeared a single time. This chain uses TRBV11-2 with TRBJ2-1; D not resolved. V gave up 5 bases and J gave up 5 bases, with 13 bases separating them. The germline CDR1 and CDR2 sequences are SGHAT and FQNNGV. The CDR3 is 14 amino acids. The CDR3 DNA follows: TGTGCCAGCAGCCCCACCGCTGGCCACAATGAGCAGTTCTTC. This encodes CASSPTAGHNEQFF. Based on the CDR3 plus reference TRBV11-2 and TRBJ2-1, the full variable domain is EAGVAQSPRYKIIEKRQSVAFWCNPISGHATLYWYQQILGQGPKLLIQFQNNGVVDDSQLPKDRFSAERLKGVDSTLKIQPAKLEDSAVYLCASSPTAGHNEQFFGPGTRLTVL.

The chain has TRBV5-7 and TRBJ1-4; TRBD1 aligns across 7 bases. TRBV5-7 is an ORF, and what it does is uncertain. This CDR3 contains 13 residues. The ends lost 7 bases at V and 6 bases at J; junction bases unmatched: 6. This chain's CDR3 is CASAGGLDEKLFF. The CDR3 nucleotides read TGTGCCAGCGCAGGGGGTTTGGATGAAAAACTGTTTTTT.

The J gene is TRBJ2-1, the V gene TRBV7-3; the match to TRBD2 covers 9 bases. The CDR3 has 16 amino acids. The junction had 12 bases not matched to a gene; V was cut back by 2 bases and J by 10 bases. Germline V gene lookup returns CDR1 SGHTA and CDR2 FQGTGA. For the CDR3, the DNA is TGTGCCAGCAGCTTAGGCGGAGTAGCGGGAGTAAACGAGCAGTTCTTC. This gives the protein CASSLGGVAGVNEQFF.

This CDR3 reads CASSPQDFSGNTIYF. The DNA for the CDR3 is TGTGCCAGCAGCCCCCAGGACTTCTCTGGAAACACCATATATTTT. The chain joins TRBV11-2 to TRBJ1-3; D unclear. The CDR3 is 15 residues long. The V end was cut by 5 bases, the J end by 0 bases, with 11 bases between. The germline V gene has CDR1 SGHAT and CDR2 FQNNGV.

V gene TRBV18 combines with J gene TRBJ1-1, with TRBD1 matching over 9 bases. Germline V gene lookup returns CDR1 KGHSH and CDR2 LQKENI. The V and J ends lost 4 bases and 1 base, in that order; junction bases with no gene match: 1. CDR3 length: 14 residues. The CDR3 loop is CASSQDRGNTEAFF. CDR3 sequence (DNA): TGTGCCAGCTCACAGGACAGGGGGAACACTGAAGCTTTCTTT.

The chain links TRBV28 to TRBJ1-2; D possibly corresponds to TRBD1 (5 bases). The CDR3 totals 12 residues. V lost 6 bases to trimming and J lost 4 bases, with 9 bases between them. Germline V gene data show CDR1 as MDHEN and CDR2 as SYDVKM. CDR3 coding DNA: TGTGCCAGCAGCGGGGGAGGCTATGGCTACACCTTC. Translating gives CASSGGGYGYTF.

The chain joins TRBV18 to TRBJ2-7; TRBD1 aligns across 9 bases. Germline V gene sequence: CDR1 KGHSH, CDR2 LQKENI. This CDR3 contains 15 residues. Trimming cost V 6 bases and J 3 bases; bases outside gene matches: 9. The CDR3 DNA reads TGTGCCAGCTCGCGACCGGGACAGGGCATCTACGAGCAGTACTTC. Protein: CASSRPGQGIYEQYF.

This clone has a handful of counts. CDR3: CASSRQNYGYTF. CDR3 in DNA: TGTGCCAGCAGCAGACAGAACTATGGCTACACCTTC. The chain combines TRBV9 with TRBJ1-2, with D tentatively TRBD1 (5 bases). CDR1 is SGDLS, CDR2 YYNGEE, per germline. Trimming cost V 4 bases and J 2 bases, with 6 bases left between them. The CDR3 loop spans 12 amino acids.

V and J are TRBV2 and TRBJ1-1; maybe TRBD1 (6 bases). The V end lost 5 bases, the J end lost 6 bases, and 10 bases lay between the germline ends. The CDR3 runs to 12 residues. Germline CDR1 is SNHLY and CDR2 is FYNNEI. CDR3 DNA: TGTGCCAGCAGTACAGGGATCTCTGAAGCTTTCTTT. Translated, it gives CASSTGISEAFF.

The J gene is TRBJ1-2, the V gene TRBV19; 8 positions match TRBD1. Germline assignment: CDR1 LNHDA and CDR2 SQIVND (reference sequence). The CDR3 covers 13 residues. With V trimmed by 2 bases and J by 5 bases, 1 base remained unmatched. The CDR3 region is CASSITGGYGYTF. The CDR3 DNA reads TGTGCCAGTAGTATAACAGGGGGGTATGGCTACACCTTC.

This rearrangement joins TRBV7-3 to TRBJ2-1; a weak D match, TRBD2 (6 bases). Trimming pared 2 bases from V and 6 bases from J, leaving 14 bases between. The germline CDR1 and CDR2 sequences are SGHTA and FQGTGA. The CDR3 covers 15 residues. CDR3 loop: CASSLRHAGLNEQFF. In DNA, the CDR3 is TGTGCCAGCAGCTTACGTCACGCGGGACTCAATGAGCAGTTCTTC.

Written as DNA, the CDR3 is TGTGCCAGCAGCCTGGGGACAGCAGAAGCTTTCTTT. This gives the protein CASSLGTAEAFF. J is TRBJ1-1 and V is TRBV7-9, with 7 nucleotides matching TRBD1. The CDR3 has 12 residues. Looked up from germline, CDR1 is SEHNR and CDR2 is FQNEAQ (reference sequence). J gave up 8 bases and V 5 bases, and 5 bases lay outside the gene matches.

The chain is built from TRBV19 and TRBJ2-7, with TRBD1 identical over 8 bases. In germline, CDR1 is LNHDA, CDR2 SQIVND (reference sequence). The V and J ends lost 1 base and 3 bases, in that order; junction bases with no gene match: 5. The CDR3 has 15 residues. The chain's CDR3 is CASSIGRQGSYEQYF. The CDR3 DNA sequence: TGTGCCAGTAGTATAGGGAGACAGGGGAGCTACGAGCAGTACTTC.

V gene TRBV2 combines with J gene TRBJ1-2; D is undetermined. The germline gives CDR1 SNHLY, CDR2 FYNNEI. With 6 bases removed from V and 8 bases from J, the gap between germline ends came to 10 bases. This CDR3 contains 11 residues. This CDR3 is CASSSAGGYTF. The CDR3 nucleotides read TGTGCCAGCAGCTCCGCCGGGGGCTACACCTTC.

The chain employs TRBV5-6 and TRBJ1-1; tentatively, D is TRBD1 (5 bases). With 4 bases removed from V and 6 bases from J, the gap between germline ends came to 16 bases. Germline CDR1 reads SGHDT; CDR2 reads YYEEEE. The CDR3 spans 14 residues. The CDR3 spells CASSPAGQGPEAFF. The CDR3 region has the DNA TGTGCCAGCAGCCCGGCAGGTCAGGGTCCTGAAGCTTTCTTT.

The chain combines TRBV6-1 with TRBJ2-7; no clear D. CDR1 is MNHNS and CDR2 is SASEGT in the germline V gene. V was cut by 2 bases and J by 2 bases, with 4 bases left in between. The CDR3 consists of 12 residues. The CDR3 DNA reads TGTGCCAGCAGTGAAACAGCCTACGAGCAGTACTTC. It specifies CASSETAYEQYF.

V gene TRBV5-1 combines with J gene TRBJ2-5; the D gene is possibly TRBD1 (6 bases). Germline V CDR1 and CDR2: SGHRS, YFSETQ. With 0 bases removed from V and 5 bases from J, the gap between germline ends came to 14 bases. This CDR3 is 15 amino acids long. The CDR3 coding sequence is TGCGCCAGCAGCTTGGCCAGGGGCGACTCGGAGACCCAGTACTTC. This translates into CASSLARGDSETQYF.

The V and J genes are TRBV11-3 and TRBJ2-2; 8 bases match TRBD2. The CDR3 contains 16 residues. The trim removed 0 bases at V and 5 bases at J, leaving 5 bases unmatched. Germline CDR1 and CDR2: SGHNT and YENEEA. The CDR3 loop reads CASSLDGGAVTGELFF. CDR3 DNA sequence: TGTGCCAGCAGCTTAGACGGGGGGGCTGTTACCGGGGAGCTGTTTTTT.

V is TRBV9 and J is TRBJ2-5; D is uncertain. Germline CDR1 reads SGDLS; CDR2 reads YYNGEE. The CDR3 totals 14 residues. V was trimmed by 0 bases and J by 0 bases, leaving 6 bases between them. CDR3 protein: CASSVVIYQETQYF. The DNA for the CDR3 is TGTGCCAGCAGCGTAGTTATCTACCAAGAGACCCAGTACTTC.

The V call is TRBV7-2, the J call TRBJ2-1; no clear D gene. The CDR3 has 14 residues. Trimming removed 5 bases from V and 0 bases from J, with 8 bases in between. In germline, CDR1 is SGHTA, CDR2 FQGNSA. This CDR3 is CASSRLSSYNEQFF. The DNA of the CDR3 is TGTGCCAGCAGCCGGTTGAGCTCCTACAATGAGCAGTTCTTC.

This clone was detected only a few times. The chain has TRBV23-1 and TRBJ2-1; possibly TRBD2 for D (7 bases). TRBV23-1 is designated an ORF whose function remains uncertain. CDR3 length: 14 amino acids. The V end lost 8 bases, the J end lost 4 bases, and 15 bases lay between the germline ends. The CDR3: CASRGGDSYNEQFF. CDR3 DNA sequence: TGCGCCAGCCGAGGGGGGGATTCTTACAATGAGCAGTTCTTC.

The chain recombines TRBV10-2 with TRBJ2-3; 9 bases map to TRBD2. The CDR3 covers 14 residues. With 8 bases clipped from V and 4 bases from J, the junction kept 7 bases outside the gene matches. Germline lookup yields CDR1 WSHSY and CDR2 SAAADI. The CDR3 protein is CASVAGVSPDTQYF. As DNA, the CDR3 is TGCGCCAGCGTAGCGGGGGTTTCCCCAGATACGCAGTATTTT.

The V call is TRBV5-5, the J call TRBJ1-2, with TRBD1 as a possible D gene (5 bases). V gave up 5 bases and J gave up 2 bases, with 16 bases separating them. This CDR3 is 15 amino acids long. The germline gives CDR1 SGHKS, CDR2 YYEKEE (reference sequence). CDR3 nucleotides: TGTGCCAGCAGACCGGATGGGGGGACGAACTATGGCTACACCTTC. It specifies CASRPDGGTNYGYTF.

This clone showed up just a few times. This chain connects TRBV2 to TRBJ2-1; TRBD2 agrees at 8 bases. The CDR3 loop spans 14 amino acids. Germline loops: CDR1 SNHLY, CDR2 FYNNEI. V shed 7 bases, J shed 5 bases, and the junction held 7 bases outside the gene matches. The CDR3 spells CASMATSVDNEQFF. The DNA of the CDR3 is TGTGCCAGCATGGCGACTAGCGTAGACAATGAGCAGTTCTTC.

V is TRBV9 and J is TRBJ2-3, with 10 positions matching TRBD2. Germline lookup yields CDR1 SGDLS and CDR2 YYNGEE. Trimming took 2 bases from V and 4 from J; bases not matched to a gene: 7. This CDR3 comprises 16 residues. CDR3 sequence: CASSVRSGGAPDTQYF. The CDR3 DNA sequence: TGTGCCAGCAGCGTCCGGAGCGGGGGGGCCCCAGATACGCAGTATTTT.